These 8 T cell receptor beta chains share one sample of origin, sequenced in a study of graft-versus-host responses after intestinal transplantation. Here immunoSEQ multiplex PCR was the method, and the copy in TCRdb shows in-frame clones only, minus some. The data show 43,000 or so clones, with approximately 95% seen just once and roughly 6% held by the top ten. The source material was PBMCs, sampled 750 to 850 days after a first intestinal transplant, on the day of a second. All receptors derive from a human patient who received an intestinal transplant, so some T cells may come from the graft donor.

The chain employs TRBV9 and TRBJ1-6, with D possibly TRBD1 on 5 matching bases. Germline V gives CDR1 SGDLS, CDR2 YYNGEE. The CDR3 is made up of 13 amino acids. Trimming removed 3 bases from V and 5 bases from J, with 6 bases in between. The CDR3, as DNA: TGTGCCAGCAGCGAGGGGCATAATTCACCCCTCCACTTT. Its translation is CASSEGHNSPLHF.

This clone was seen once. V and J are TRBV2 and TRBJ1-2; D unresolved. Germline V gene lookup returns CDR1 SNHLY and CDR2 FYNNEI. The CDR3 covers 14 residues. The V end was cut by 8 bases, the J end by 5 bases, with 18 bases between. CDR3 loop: CASRFQKAEYGYTF. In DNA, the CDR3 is TGTGCCAGCCGATTTCAAAAAGCGGAGTATGGCTACACCTTC.

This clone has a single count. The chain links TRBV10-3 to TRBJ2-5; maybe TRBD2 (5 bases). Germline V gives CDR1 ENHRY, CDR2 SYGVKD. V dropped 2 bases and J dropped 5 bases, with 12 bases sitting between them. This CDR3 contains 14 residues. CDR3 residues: CAISEISSGETQYF. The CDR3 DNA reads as TGTGCCATCAGTGAGATTTCTTCGGGGGAGACCCAGTACTTC.

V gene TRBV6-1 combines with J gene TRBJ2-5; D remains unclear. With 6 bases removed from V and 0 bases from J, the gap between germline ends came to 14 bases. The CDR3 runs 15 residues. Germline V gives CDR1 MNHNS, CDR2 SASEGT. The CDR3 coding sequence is TGTGCCAGCAGAAGGAGCCTAGGTTACCAAGAGACCCAGTACTTC. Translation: CASRRSLGYQETQYF.

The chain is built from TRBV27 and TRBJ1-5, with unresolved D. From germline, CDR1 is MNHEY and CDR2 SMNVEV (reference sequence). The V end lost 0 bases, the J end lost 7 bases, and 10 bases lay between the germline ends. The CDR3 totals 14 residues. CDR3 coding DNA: TGTGCCAGCAGTTTATCTGGGGTGGGGCAGCCCCAGCATTTT. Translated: CASSLSGVGQPQHF.

CDR3 in amino acids: CASSLDGHLTDGYTF. In DNA form, the CDR3 reads TGCGCCAGCAGCCTAGACGGGCACCTAACGGATGGCTACACCTTC. The chain combines TRBV4-1 with TRBJ1-2; D is undetermined. CDR1 and CDR2 from the germline V gene are MGHRA and YSYEKL. Trimming removed 4 bases from V and 6 bases from J, with 18 bases in between. The CDR3 extends over 15 amino acids.

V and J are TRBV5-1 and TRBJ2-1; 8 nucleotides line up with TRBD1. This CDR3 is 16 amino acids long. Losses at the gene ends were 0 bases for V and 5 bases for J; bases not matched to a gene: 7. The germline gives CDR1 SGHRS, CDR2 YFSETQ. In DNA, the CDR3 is TGCGCCAGCAGCTTGGAGCGGACAGGGATCGACAATGAGCAGTTCTTC. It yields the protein CASSLERTGIDNEQFF.

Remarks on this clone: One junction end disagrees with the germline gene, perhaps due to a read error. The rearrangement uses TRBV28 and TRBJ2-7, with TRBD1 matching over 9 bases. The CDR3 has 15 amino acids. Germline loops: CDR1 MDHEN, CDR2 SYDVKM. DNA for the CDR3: TGTGCCAGCAGTTTAAACGCCCCGGGACAGGGACTGGTGGACTTC. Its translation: CASSLNAPGQGLVDF.